This entry lists 29 T cell receptor beta chains sequenced from one sample in a study of response to subunit inactivated influenza vaccine. Using its own MiXCR run on the RT-PCR reads, TCRdb lists one record per CDR3 protein. The sample lists 450,000 to 700,000 distinct CDR3 sequences; 14% were seen once. Sequenced material: PBMCs from blood, taken 12 days after vaccination. Source of these receptors: a man aged 45-65 years who received an inactivated influenza vaccine.

This clonotype has more than one count but fewer than ten. The chain recombines TRBV29-1 with TRBJ1-2; TRBD1 is a possible D gene (6 bases). Germline V CDR1 and CDR2: SQVTM, ANQGSEA. The V gene lost 7 bases and the J gene lost 4 bases, with 28 bases spanning the gap. This CDR3 is built from 17 residues. CDR3 region: CSARTSAGDPSSYGYTF. The CDR3 nucleotides are TGCAGCGCCAGGACGTCCGCAGGGGATCCCTCTTCCTATGGCTACACCTTC.

This clonotype was recorded at least ten times. The chain carries TRBV5-1 and TRBJ2-7, with a tentative D call TRBD1 (6 bases). CDR3 length: 13 residues. Germline CDR1 is SGHRS and CDR2 is YFSETQ. The V and J ends lost 4 bases and 3 bases respectively, with 11 bases between them. The CDR3 protein is CASSTQGNYEQYF. DNA for the CDR3: TGCGCCAGCAGCACCCAGGGGAACTACGAGCAGTACTTC.

This chain uses TRBV9 with TRBJ2-3; a possible D gene is TRBD1 (6 bases). Between the trimmed V and J ends, which lost 2 bases and 4 bases, there was a span of 14 bases. This CDR3 contains 15 residues. The germline V gene has CDR1 SGDLS and CDR2 YYNGEE. CDR3 loop: CASSVRVGHADTQYF. In nucleotides, the CDR3 is TGTGCCAGCAGCGTGAGGGTGGGACACGCAGATACGCAGTATTTT.

This sequence joins TRBV20-1 and TRBJ2-1; 10 bases align to TRBD2. Germline CDR1 is DFQATT and CDR2 is SNEGSKA (reference sequence). The CDR3 loop spans 15 amino acids. With 3 bases clipped from V and 10 bases from J, the junction kept 12 bases outside the gene matches. The DNA for the CDR3 is TGCAGTGCTAGCGATCCAGCGGGAGGGCCGAGAGAGCAGTTCTTC. The encoded protein is CSASDPAGGPREQFF.

At least ten counts were recorded for this clonotype. The chain is built from TRBV29-1 and TRBJ2-7, with 7 bases identical to TRBD2. Germline loops: CDR1 SQVTM, CDR2 ANQGSEA. V lost 3 bases, J lost 3 bases, and 2 bases stayed unmatched. CDR3 length: 12 residues. In nucleotides, the CDR3 is TGCAGCGTTGAGGCTAGCGGCTACGAGCAGTACTTC. Translation gives CSVEASGYEQYF.

This clonotype was counted a few times. The J gene is TRBJ2-1, the V gene TRBV20-1; TRBD1 might be the D (6 bases). The CDR3 consists of 12 residues. Trimming removed 5 bases from V and 4 bases from J, with 9 bases in between. From germline, CDR1 is DFQATT and CDR2 SNEGSKA (reference sequence). The CDR3 loop is CSAPQGYNEQFF. For the CDR3, the DNA is TGCAGTGCTCCACAGGGTTACAATGAGCAGTTCTTC.

This clonotype appeared a few times. The chain links TRBV20-1 to TRBJ2-7, with 9 nucleotides matching TRBD1. This CDR3 contains 14 residues. The junction had 5 bases not matched to a gene; V was cut back by 5 bases and J by 0 bases. From germline, CDR1 is DFQATT and CDR2 SNEGSKA (reference sequence). The CDR3 here is CSASGTGSSYEQYF. Here the CDR3 DNA reads TGCAGTGCTTCAGGGACAGGGAGCTCCTACGAGCAGTACTTC.

This clonotype was recorded a few times. The chain is built from TRBV4-3 and TRBJ2-7, with 7 bases that match TRBD1. The CDR3 length is 16 residues. Trimming cost V 0 bases and J 4 bases; bases outside gene matches: 9. Germline loops: CDR1 LGHNA, CDR2 YSLEER. In DNA form, the CDR3 reads TGCGCCAGCAGCCAAGAGATGGGGACAGCAGATTACGAGCAGTACTTC. This sequence encodes CASSQEMGTADYEQYF.

This chain uses TRBV21-1 with TRBJ2-1; no DNA check was done on the table's D call, TRBD2. TRBV21-1 is listed as a pseudogene. The CDR3 loop spans 20 amino acids. The CDR3 coding sequence is TGTGCCAGCAGCGTAAGGACACGACACCCTGGACTAGCCCATTACAATGAGCAGTTCTTC. The encoded protein is CASSVRTRHPGLAHYNEQFF.

V is TRBV20-1 and J is TRBJ2-3; maybe TRBD2 (6 bases). Trimming stripped 3 bases from V and 6 bases from J, with 13 bases between. There are 13 residues in the CDR3. The germline CDR1 and CDR2 sequences are DFQATT and SNEGSKA (reference sequence). CDR3 residues: CSASSTSLDTQYF. As DNA, the CDR3 is TGCAGTGCTAGCTCGACTAGTTTGGATACGCAGTATTTT.

About this clonotype: It may be a read error: a sequence one base away is much more abundant. The V gene is TRBV3-1, the J gene TRBJ2-1, with 12 bases matching TRBD1. Germline CDR1 and CDR2: LGHDT and YNNKEL (reference sequence). V lost 5 bases and J lost 7; bases outside the gene matches: 3. The CDR3 spans 14 residues. The chain's CDR3 is CASSSGQGANEQFF. DNA for the CDR3: TGTGCCAGCAGCTCGGGACAGGGGGCGAATGAGCAGTTCTTC.

This clonotype occurred a few times. The V and J genes are TRBV5-1 and TRBJ1-6; D gene uncertain. CDR1 is SGHRS, CDR2 YFSETQ, per germline. The CDR3 sequence is 13 residues long. Trimming removed 4 bases from V and 6 bases from J, with 8 bases in between. The CDR3 reads CASSQGSNSPLHF. CDR3 sequence (DNA): TGCGCCAGCAGCCAAGGAAGTAATTCACCCCTCCACTTT.

This chain connects TRBV12-3 or TRBV12-4 to TRBJ2-7; D call uncertain. The CDR3 covers 14 residues. V was pared by 1 base and J by 4 bases, with 11 bases between. The DNA for the CDR3 is TGTGCCAGCAGTTTAGTGAACTCAGAGTACGAGCAGTACTTC. Translated: CASSLVNSEYEQYF.

This clonotype was seen a handful of times. J is TRBJ1-1 and V is TRBV5-1; TRBD1 matches at 11 bases. The CDR3 is 15 residues long. Germline CDR1 SGHRS, CDR2 YFSETQ. J lost 4 bases, V lost 4 bases, and 6 bases had no gene match. CDR3 in amino acids: CASSMDRGRSTEAFF. The CDR3 nucleotides are TGCGCCAGCAGCATGGACAGGGGGCGAAGCACTGAAGCTTTCTTT.

This rearrangement joins TRBV9 to TRBJ1-6; D gene unclear. The V end was cut by 2 bases, the J end by 0 bases, with 12 bases between. CDR1 SGDLS and CDR2 YYNGEE come from the germline V gene. This CDR3 is built from 17 residues. CDR3 nucleotide sequence: TGTGCCAGCAGCGTTGGGGAGGCGAGCTCCTATAATTCACCCCTCCACTTT. It yields the protein CASSVGEASSYNSPLHF.

This clonotype was found a few times. The V and J genes are TRBV13 and TRBJ2-5; TRBD2 agrees at 9 bases. The CDR3 is 15 residues long. Germline loops: CDR1 PRHDT, CDR2 FYEKMQ (reference sequence). V trimming: 1 base; J trimming: 3 bases; junction bases outside the gene matches: 3. The CDR3 here is CASSLESSGKETQYF. Written as DNA, the CDR3 is TGTGCCAGCAGCTTAGAGTCTAGCGGGAAAGAGACCCAGTACTTC.

This clonotype was detected many times. The chain couples TRBV5-1 to TRBJ2-7; D ambiguous. Per the germline V gene, CDR1 is SGHRS and CDR2 is YFSETQ. The CDR3 extends over 15 amino acids. Trimming took off 0 bases at V and 4 bases at J, with 14 bases between the two ends. CDR3 sequence: CASSLGQTVTYEQYF. The CDR3 DNA follows: TGCGCCAGCAGCTTGGGGCAGACCGTGACTTACGAGCAGTACTTC.

The gene calls are TRBV29-1 and TRBJ1-3; no definite D call. Trimming removed 0 bases at V and 4 bases at J, with 4 bases between. Germline lookup yields CDR1 SQVTM and CDR2 ANQGSEA. The CDR3 covers 12 residues. CDR3 nucleotides: TGCAGCGTTGAAGATCAGGGAAACACCATATATTTT. Translating it yields CSVEDQGNTIYF.

In its sample, this clonotype was seen many times. V gene TRBV27 combines with J gene TRBJ2-3, with D uncertain. V was shortened by 3 bases and J by 4 bases, with 11 bases between the two germline ends. CDR1 is MNHEY and CDR2 is SMNVEV in the germline V gene (reference sequence). The CDR3 extends over 14 amino acids. CDR3 sequence reads: CASSFRPRPDTQYF. The CDR3 DNA follows: TGTGCCAGCAGTTTTCGGCCCAGACCAGATACGCAGTATTTT.

V is TRBV4-3 and J is TRBJ2-5; D gene unclear. Germline CDR1 and CDR2: LGHNA and YSLEER. V lost 4 bases and J lost 9, with 15 bases in between. This CDR3 is built from 13 residues. In DNA, the CDR3 is TGCGCCAGCAGCCCCCGTGCTCTATGGGCCCAGTACTTC. Translating gives CASSPRALWAQYF.

This rearrangement joins TRBV20-1 to TRBJ2-7, with 8 positions matching TRBD2. J gave up 3 bases and V 4 bases, and 8 bases lay outside the gene matches. This CDR3 has 14 amino acids. CDR1 and CDR2 (germline): DFQATT, SNEGSKA (reference sequence). As DNA, the CDR3 is TGCAGTGCTACCGGGGGGGGAGCTTTCTACGAGCAGTACTTC. Protein product: CSATGGGAFYEQYF.

This clonotype was recorded a few times. The rearrangement links TRBV7-2 to TRBJ2-7; D may be TRBD1 or TRBD2 (5 bases each). Germline V lookup: CDR1 SGHTA, CDR2 FQGNSA. Trimming removed 3 bases from V and 3 bases from J, with 9 bases in between. This CDR3 region has 13 residues. CDR3 in DNA: TGTGCCAGCAGCTTCGGGGCGGTCTACGAGCAGTACTTC. Its protein product is CASSFGAVYEQYF.

This clonotype was counted at least ten times. This chain links TRBV30 with TRBJ1-1, with D uncertain. CDR1 is GTSNPN, CDR2 SVGIG, per germline (reference sequence). There are 13 residues in the CDR3. Trimming stripped 0 bases from V and 4 bases from J, with 9 bases between. The CDR3 is CAWSVGSRTEAFF. CDR3 in DNA: TGTGCCTGGAGTGTAGGCAGTCGCACTGAAGCTTTCTTT.

This chain uses TRBV12-3 or TRBV12-4 with TRBJ2-1; D gene uncertain. Trimming removed 2 bases at V and 10 bases at J, with 18 bases between. There are 15 residues in the CDR3. CDR3 DNA: TGTGCCAGCAGTTTATCCGTCTCGAGGCTTGGGGAGCAGTTCTTC. Translating gives CASSLSVSRLGEQFF.

The chain combines TRBV5-1 with TRBJ2-5; weak D call: TRBD2 (5 bases). V was shortened by 4 bases and J by 1 base, with 23 bases between the two germline ends. Germline assignment: CDR1 SGHRS and CDR2 YFSETQ. The CDR3 extends over 18 amino acids. The CDR3 loop reads CASSLTRASGTSQETQYF. In nucleotides, the CDR3 is TGCGCCAGCAGCCTAACCCGGGCCAGCGGAACCTCCCAAGAGACCCAGTACTTC.

This clonotype was recorded at least ten times. V is TRBV7-2 and J is TRBJ2-1, with 8 nucleotides matching TRBD2. In germline, CDR1 is SGHTA, CDR2 FQGNSA. The CDR3 spans 14 residues. The V gene end was trimmed by 2 bases and the J gene end by 6 bases; junction bases not matched to a gene: 3. The CDR3 protein is CASSLSGGPNEQFF. CDR3 in DNA: TGTGCCAGCAGCTTAAGCGGGGGCCCCAATGAGCAGTTCTTC. Together with reference TRBV7-2 and TRBJ2-1, the CDR3 gives the full variable domain: GAGVSQSPSNKVTEKGKDVELRCDPISGHTALYWYRQSLGQGLEFLIYFQGNSAPDKSGLPSDRFSAERTGGSVSTLTIQRTQQEDSAVYLCASSLSGGPNEQFFGPGTRLTVL.

A word on this clonotype: At one end the junction does not follow the germline gene, possibly because of a read error. The CDR3 loop is CASSWGQGYTGELFF. Here the CDR3 DNA reads TGTGCCAGCAGCTGGGGACAGGGTTACACCGGGGAGCTGTTTTTT. The chain couples TRBV5-1 to TRBJ2-2, with TRBD1 identical over 9 bases. The CDR3 contains 15 residues. Per the germline V gene, CDR1 is SGHRS and CDR2 is YFSETQ.

V and J are TRBV2 and TRBJ2-5, with unresolved D. With 3 bases removed from V and 3 bases from J, the gap between germline ends came to 5 bases. The CDR3 spans 12 residues. Germline CDR1 reads SNHLY; CDR2 reads FYNNEI. The DNA for the CDR3 is TGTGCCAGCAGTGAGGCGGAAGAGACCCAGTACTTC. It codes for CASSEAEETQYF.

This clonotype was observed a few times. The V call is TRBV11-1, the J call TRBJ2-2, with D possibly being TRBD1 (7 bases). Per the germline V gene, CDR1 is SGHAT and CDR2 is FQDESV (reference sequence). Trimming took off 1 base at V and 0 bases at J, with 18 bases between the two ends. This CDR3 comprises 19 residues. The CDR3 coding sequence is TGTGCCAGCAGCTTAGAAGGACAGGACTACCGCTCGAACACCGGGGAGCTGTTTTTT. Its protein product is CASSLEGQDYRSNTGELFF.